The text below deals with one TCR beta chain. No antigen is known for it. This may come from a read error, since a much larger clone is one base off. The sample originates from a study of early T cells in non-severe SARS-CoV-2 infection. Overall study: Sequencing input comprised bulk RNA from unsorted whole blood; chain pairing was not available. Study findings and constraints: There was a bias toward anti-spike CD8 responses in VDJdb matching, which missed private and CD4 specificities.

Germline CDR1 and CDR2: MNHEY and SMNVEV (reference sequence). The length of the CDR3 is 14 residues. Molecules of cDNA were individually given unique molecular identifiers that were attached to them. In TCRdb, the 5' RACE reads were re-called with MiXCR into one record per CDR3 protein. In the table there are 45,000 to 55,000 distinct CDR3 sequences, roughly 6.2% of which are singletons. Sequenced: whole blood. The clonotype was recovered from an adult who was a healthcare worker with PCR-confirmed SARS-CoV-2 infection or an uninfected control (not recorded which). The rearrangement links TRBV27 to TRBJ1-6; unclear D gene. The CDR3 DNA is TGTGCCAGCAGTTTATTAGCGGAGAATTCATCCCTCCACTTT. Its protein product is CASSLLAENSSLHF.